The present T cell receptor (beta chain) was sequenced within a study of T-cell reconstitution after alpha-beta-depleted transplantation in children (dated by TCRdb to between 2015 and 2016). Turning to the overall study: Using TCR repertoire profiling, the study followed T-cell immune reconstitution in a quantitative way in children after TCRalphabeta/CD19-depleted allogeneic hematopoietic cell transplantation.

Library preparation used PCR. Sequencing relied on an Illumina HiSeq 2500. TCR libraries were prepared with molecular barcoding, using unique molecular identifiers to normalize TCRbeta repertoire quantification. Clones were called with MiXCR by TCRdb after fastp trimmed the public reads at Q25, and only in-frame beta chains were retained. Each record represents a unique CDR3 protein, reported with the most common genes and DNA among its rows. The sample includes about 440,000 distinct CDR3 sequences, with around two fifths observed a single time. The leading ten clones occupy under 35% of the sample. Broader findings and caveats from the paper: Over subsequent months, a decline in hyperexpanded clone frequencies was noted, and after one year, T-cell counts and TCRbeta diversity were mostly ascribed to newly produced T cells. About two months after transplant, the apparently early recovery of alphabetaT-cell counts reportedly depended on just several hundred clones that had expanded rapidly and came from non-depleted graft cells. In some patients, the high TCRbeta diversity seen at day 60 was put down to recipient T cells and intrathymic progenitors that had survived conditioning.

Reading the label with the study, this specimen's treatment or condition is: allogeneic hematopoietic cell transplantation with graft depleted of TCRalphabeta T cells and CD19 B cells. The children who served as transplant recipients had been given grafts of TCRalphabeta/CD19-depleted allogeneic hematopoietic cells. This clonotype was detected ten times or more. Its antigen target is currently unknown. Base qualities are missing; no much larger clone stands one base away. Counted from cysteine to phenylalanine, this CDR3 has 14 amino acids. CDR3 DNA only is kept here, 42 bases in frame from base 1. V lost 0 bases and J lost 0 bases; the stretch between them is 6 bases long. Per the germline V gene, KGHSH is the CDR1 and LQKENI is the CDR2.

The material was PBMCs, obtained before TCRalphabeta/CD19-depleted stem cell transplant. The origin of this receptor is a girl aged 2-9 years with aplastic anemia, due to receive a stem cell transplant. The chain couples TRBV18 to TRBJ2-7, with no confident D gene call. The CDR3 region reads CASSPPTVSYEQYF. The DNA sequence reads TGTGCCAGCTCACCACCCACAGTCTCCTACGAGCAGTACTTC.